The clone carrying this T cell receptor beta chain was counted many times. Its target is unknown. These data belong to a study of T cells in Graves' hyperthyroidism and ophthalmopathy. Study overall: Peripheral blood was drawn at first diagnosis, prior to all treatment. Study-wide results and caveats: Blood held most thyroid clonotypes expanded above 0.001 frequency. Using 13 V-J features, a model discriminated ophthalmopathy from stable hyperthyroidism.

The CDR3 is 14 residues long. CDR1 and CDR2 (germline): MGHRA, YSYEKL. Trimming cost V 4 bases and J 5 bases, with 12 bases left between them. The source material, RNA transcripts, was used to amplify TCR beta CDR3 regions. When the TCR CDR3 underwent first-round RT-PCR, the HTBI primer set was used. TCRdb called the multiplex PCR reads again in MiXCR, with one record for every CDR3 protein. Of under 650,000 distinct CDR3 sequences listed, 16% are singletons. V gene TRBV4-1 combines with J gene TRBJ1-5; D ambiguous. Sequenced: blood. This receptor was obtained from a woman aged 25-40 years with Graves' hyperthyroidism. The CDR3 loop reads CASSPGLGDQPQHF. The CDR3 DNA sequence: TGCGCCAGCAGCCCAGGACTCGGCGATCAGCCCCAGCATTTT.